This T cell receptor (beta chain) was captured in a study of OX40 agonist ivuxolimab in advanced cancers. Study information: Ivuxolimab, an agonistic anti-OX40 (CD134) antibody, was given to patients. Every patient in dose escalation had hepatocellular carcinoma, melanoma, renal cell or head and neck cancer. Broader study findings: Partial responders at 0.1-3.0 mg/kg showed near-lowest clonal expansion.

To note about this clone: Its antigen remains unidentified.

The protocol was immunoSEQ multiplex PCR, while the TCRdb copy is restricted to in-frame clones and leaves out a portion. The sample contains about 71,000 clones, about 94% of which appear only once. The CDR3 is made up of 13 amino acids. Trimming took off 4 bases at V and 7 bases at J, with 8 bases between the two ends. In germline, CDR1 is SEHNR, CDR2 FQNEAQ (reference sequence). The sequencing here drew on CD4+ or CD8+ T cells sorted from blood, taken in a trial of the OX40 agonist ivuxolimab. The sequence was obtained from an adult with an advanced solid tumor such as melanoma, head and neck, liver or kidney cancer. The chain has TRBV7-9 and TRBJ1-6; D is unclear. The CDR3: CASSYNSNSPLHF. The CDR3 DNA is TGTGCCAGCAGCTACAACAGCAATTCACCCCTCCACTTT. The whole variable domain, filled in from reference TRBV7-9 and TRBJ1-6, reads DTGVSQNPRHKITKRGQNVTFRCDPISEHNRLYWYRQTLGQGPEFLTYFQNEAQLEKSRLLSDRFSAERPKGSFSTLEIQRTEQGDSAMYLCASSYNSNSPLHFGNGTRLTVT.